These T cell receptor beta chains were read from a single sample in a study of T cell responses to AZD1222 COVID-19 vaccine. TCRdb's table, derived via immunoSEQ multiplex PCR, lists solely in-frame clones and lacks some. The table records 120,000 or so clones, 80% to 90% of them present only once. Sequencing used peripheral blood, obtained on day 0 of AZD1222 vaccination. The receptors here all came from an adult in good health. Each CDR3 is given with its conserved first and last residue. D genes are given only for firm matches. Clone size appears in some rows only: once, few, many, or a class for an expanded clone.

len,abundance,v_gene,d_gene,j_gene,CDR3nt,CDR3aa
12,-,TRBV7-2,-,TRBJ2-5,TGTGCCAGCAGTTCCCACAGTGTGGCCCAGTACTTC,CASSSHSVAQYF
15,once,TRBV11-2,TRBD1,TRBJ1-1,TGTGCCAGCAGCCGACAGGGGGCTATGAACACTGAAGCTTTCTTT,CASSRQGAMNTEAFF
16,-,TRBV6-5,TRBD1,TRBJ1-2,TGTGCCAGCAGTTACTCAGGGAGACAGGGGACCTATGGCTACACCTTC,CASSYSGRQGTYGYTF
14,few,TRBV18,-,TRBJ1-1,TGTGCCAGCTCACCCCGGAGAGGGGGTACTGAAGCTTTCTTT,CASSPRRGGTEAFF
15,-,TRBV5-1,TRBD1,TRBJ1-2,TGCGCCAGCAGCTTGGCTGGGACAGTCACTTATGGCTACACCTTC,CASSLAGTVTYGYTF
20,once,TRBV4-1,TRBD2,TRBJ2-3,TGCGCCAGCAGCCAAGATCGTGTAGCGGGGTTAGCGGGAGGGCCAGATACGCAGTATTTT,CASSQDRVAGLAGGPDTQYF
13,-,TRBV7-9,-,TRBJ1-4,TGTGCCAGCAGCCCCCCGGGGGATGAAAAACTGTTTTTT,CASSPPGDEKLFF
15,-,TRBV6-1,-,TRBJ1-6,TGTGCCAGCAGTGAAGGGAGCCCGAGGAATTCACCCCTCCACTTT,CASSEGSPRNSPLHF
15,-,TRBV18,-,TRBJ2-5,TGTGCCAGCTCACCCGCGGGACAGAGACAAGAGACCCAGTACTTC,CASSPAGQRQETQYF
17,once,TRBV14,TRBD1,TRBJ2-6,TGTGCCAGCAGCCAAGACAGGGGGCTAGCCGGGGCCAACGTCCTGACTTTC,CASSQDRGLAGANVLTF
15,-,TRBV9,TRBD2,TRBJ2-1,TGTGCCAGCAGCGTAGTTGCGGGGGGGCATAATGAGCAGTTCTTC,CASSVVAGGHNEQFF
16,once,TRBV11-3,TRBD1,TRBJ1-1,TGTGCCAGCAGCCCTCGGGACAGGGGTTTGAACACTGAAGCTTTCTTT,CASSPRDRGLNTEAFF
16,-,TRBV7-6,TRBD1,TRBJ1-4,TGTGCCAGCAGTTCTCTCCTGAACAGGGGAAGCGAAAAACTGTTTTTT,CASSSLLNRGSEKLFF
17,-,TRBV5-1,-,TRBJ2-5,TGCGCCAGCAGCTTCACTGCATTGGGGGTTGGAGGTGAGACCCAGTACTTC,CASSFTALGVGGETQYF
16,-,TRBV5-1,TRBD2,TRBJ2-1,TGCGCCAGCAGCTTGGAAGCTAGCGGGGGTTACAATGAGCAGTTCTTC,CASSLEASGGYNEQFF
15,-,TRBV7-3,-,TRBJ1-1,TGTGCCAGCAGCTACTTTGGGGGAGCGAGGACTGAAGCTTTCTTT,CASSYFGGARTEAFF
18,-,TRBV18,-,TRBJ2-1,TGTGCCAGCTCACGTTATGTTCGACAGTTAAACTCCTACAATGAGCAGTTCTTC,CASSRYVRQLNSYNEQFF
16,-,TRBV5-1,-,TRBJ2-7,TGCGCCAGCAGCTTGGGCAGGGGCCCTTTAGGAATCGAGCAGTACTTC,CASSLGRGPLGIEQYF
13,-,TRBV19,-,TRBJ2-4,TGTGCCACACAGGGCCTAGCCAAAAACATTCAGTACTTC,CATQGLAKNIQYF
18,few,TRBV4-3,TRBD1,TRBJ1-2,TGCGCCAGCAGCCAAGATTGGGGACAGAGACTAGCTAACTATGGCTACACCTTC,CASSQDWGQRLANYGYTF
13,-,TRBV30,-,TRBJ1-2,TGTGCCTGGAGTGTAGGACAGAACTATGGCTACACCTTC,CAWSVGQNYGYTF
17,-,TRBV5-1,TRBD2,TRBJ2-7,TGCGCCAGCAGCTTGGAAACCGCAGCGGGAGGGGTATACGAGCAGTACTTC,CASSLETAAGGVYEQYF
18,-,TRBV6-1,-,TRBJ1-4,TGTGCCAGCAGTGTGTATGCCGGACAGCTCGCAACTAATGAAAAACTGTTTTTT,CASSVYAGQLATNEKLFF
12,-,TRBV29-1,-,TRBJ1-2,TGCAGCTTTCGCTTGGGGGCGGGAGGCTACACCTTC,CSFRLGAGGYTF
15,-,TRBV3-1/TRBV3-2,TRBD1,TRBJ2-7,TGTGCCAGCAGCAAGAAGACAGGGGGTGTGTACGAGCAGTACTTC,CASSKKTGGVYEQYF
15,-,TRBV6-5,TRBD2,TRBJ2-1,TGTGCCAGCAGTCGTAGCGGGACTTCCTACAATGAGCAGTTCTTC,CASSRSGTSYNEQFF
13,few,TRBV5-1,-,TRBJ1-1,TGCGCCAGCAGCCCCGACTGGAACTCGGAAGCTTTCTTT,CASSPDWNSEAFF
15,-,TRBV9,TRBD1,TRBJ1-1,TGTGCCCGCCGCGGGGACAGGGGGGGTTTCACTGAAGCTTTCTTT,CARRGDRGGFTEAFF
17,-,TRBV4-2,TRBD2,TRBJ2-3,TGTGCCAGCAGCCAAGCTTTTCCTAGCGGGGGAACAGATACGCAGTATTTT,CASSQAFPSGGTDTQYF
15,once,TRBV27,-,TRBJ1-6,TGTGCCAGCAGTTTACGGACAGCGCTTAATTCACCCCTCCACTTT,CASSLRTALNSPLHF
12,-,TRBV6-5,-,TRBJ1-1,TGTGCCAGCAGTTACAGGGGTTCTGAAGCTTTCTTT,CASSYRGSEAFF
16,-,TRBV18,-,TRBJ1-6,TGTGCCAGCTCACCAGCGGGGAGTCGTTATAATTCACCCCTCCACTTT,CASSPAGSRYNSPLHF